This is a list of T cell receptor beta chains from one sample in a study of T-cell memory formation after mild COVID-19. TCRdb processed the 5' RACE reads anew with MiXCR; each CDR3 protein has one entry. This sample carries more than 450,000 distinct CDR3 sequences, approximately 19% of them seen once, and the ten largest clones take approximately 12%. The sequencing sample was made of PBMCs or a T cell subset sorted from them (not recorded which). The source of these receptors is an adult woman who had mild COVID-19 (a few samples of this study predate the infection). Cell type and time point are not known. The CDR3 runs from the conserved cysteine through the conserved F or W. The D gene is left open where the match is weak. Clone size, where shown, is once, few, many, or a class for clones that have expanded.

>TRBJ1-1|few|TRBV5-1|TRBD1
CASSLAPDRAGEAFF
TGCGCCAGCAGCTTGGCTCCTGACAGGGCGGGAGAAGCTTTCTTT
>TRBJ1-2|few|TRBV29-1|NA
CSADSHYGYTF
TGCAGCGCGGACAGCCATTATGGCTACACCTTC
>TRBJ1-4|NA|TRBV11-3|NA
CASSLEPDPYSRQQIEKLFF
TGTGCCAGCAGCTTAGAACCAGATCCGTACTCCCGACAGCAGATTGAAAAACTGTTTTTT
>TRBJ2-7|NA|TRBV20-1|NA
CSARRTGYEQYF
TGCAGTGCCCGGCGGACTGGATACGAGCAGTACTTC
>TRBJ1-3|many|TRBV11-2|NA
CATRQFLTGNTIYF
TGTGCCACCAGACAGTTTCTAACTGGAAACACCATATATTTT
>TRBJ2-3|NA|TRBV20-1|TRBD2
CSASQSGGIGADTQYF
TGCAGTGCTAGTCAAAGCGGGGGAATTGGTGCAGATACGCAGTATTTT
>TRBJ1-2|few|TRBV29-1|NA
CSVVQNYGYTF
TGCAGCGTTGTTCAGAATTATGGCTACACCTTC
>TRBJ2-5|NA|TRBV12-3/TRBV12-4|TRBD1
CASRSPGQGVQETQYF
TGTGCCAGCAGATCCCCGGGACAGGGGGTTCAAGAGACCCAGTACTTC
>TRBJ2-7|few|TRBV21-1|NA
CASRVLWHEQYF
TGTGCCAGCAGGGTTTTATGGCACGAGCAGTACTTC
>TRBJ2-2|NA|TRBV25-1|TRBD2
CASRASGNTGELFF
TGTGCCAGCAGAGCTAGCGGTAACACCGGGGAGCTGTTTTTT
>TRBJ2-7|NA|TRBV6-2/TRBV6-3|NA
CASTTSYEQYF
TGTGCCAGCACCACCTCCTACGAGCAGTACTTC
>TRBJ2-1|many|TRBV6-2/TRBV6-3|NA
CASAGYNEQFF
TGTGCCAGTGCGGGTTACAATGAGCAGTTCTTC
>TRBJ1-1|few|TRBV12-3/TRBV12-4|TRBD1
CASTTGGSTEAFF
TGTGCCAGCACCACAGGGGGAAGCACTGAAGCTTTCTTT
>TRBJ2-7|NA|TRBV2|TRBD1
CASKDRGAGEQYF
TGTGCCAGCAAGGACAGGGGCGCGGGGGAGCAGTACTTC
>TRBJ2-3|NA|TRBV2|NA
CARAGPSTDTQYF
TGTGCCAGAGCCGGCCCTAGCACAGATACGCAGTATTTT
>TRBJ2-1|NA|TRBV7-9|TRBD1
CASSPRQGATYNEQFF
TGTGCCAGCAGCCCCCGACAGGGGGCGACCTACAATGAGCAGTTCTTC
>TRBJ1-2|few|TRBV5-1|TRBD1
CASSLAVTGALRGYTF
TGCGCCAGCAGCTTGGCGGTAACAGGGGCGCTACGGGGCTACACCTTC
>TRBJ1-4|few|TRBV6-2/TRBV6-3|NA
CASRPGQPNEKLFF
TGTGCCAGCAGACCCGGACAGCCGAATGAAAAACTGTTTTTT
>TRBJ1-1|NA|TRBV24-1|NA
CATSPGDTEAFF
TGTGCCACCAGTCCGGGCGACACTGAAGCTTTCTTT
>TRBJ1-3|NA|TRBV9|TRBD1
CASSVRGTGDSGNTIYF
TGTGCCAGCAGCGTAAGAGGGACAGGGGACTCTGGAAACACCATATATTTT
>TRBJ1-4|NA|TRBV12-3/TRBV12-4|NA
CASSQGRMKEKLFF
TGTGCCAGCAGCCAGGGGCGGATGAAGGAAAAACTGTTTTTT
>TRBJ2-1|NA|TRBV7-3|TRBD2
CASSLTGAGEYNEQFF
TGTGCCAGCAGCTTAACGGGCGCGGGAGAGTACAATGAGCAGTTCTTC
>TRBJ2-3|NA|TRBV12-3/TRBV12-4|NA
CASRGSASTDTQYF
TGTGCCAGCAGAGGGTCCGCTAGCACAGATACGCAGTATTTT
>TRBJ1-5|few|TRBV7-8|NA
CASSLETGPNQPQHF
TGTGCCAGCAGCTTGGAGACAGGCCCCAATCAGCCCCAGCATTTT
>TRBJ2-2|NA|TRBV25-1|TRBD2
CASSDYGSLAVNTGELFF
TGTGCCAGCAGTGATTATGGGTCGCTAGCGGTTAACACCGGGGAGCTGTTTTTT
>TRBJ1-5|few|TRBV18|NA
CASSPVLLQDSNQPQHF
TGTGCCAGCTCACCTGTTTTACTACAGGATTCCAATCAGCCCCAGCATTTT
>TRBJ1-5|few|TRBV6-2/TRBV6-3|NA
CASTKGDTGNQPQHF
TGTGCCAGCACAAAGGGGGACACCGGCAATCAGCCCCAGCATTTT
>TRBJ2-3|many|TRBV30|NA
CASTAGSTDTQYF
TGTGCCTCTACCGCGGGTTCGACAGATACGCAGTATTTT
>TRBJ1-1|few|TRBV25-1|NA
CASSEGRHTEAFF
TGTGCCAGCAGTGAAGGGAGACACACTGAAGCTTTCTTT
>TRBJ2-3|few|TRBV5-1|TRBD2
CASSLWEGAADTQYF
TGCGCCAGCAGCTTGTGGGAGGGAGCGGCAGATACGCAGTATTTT